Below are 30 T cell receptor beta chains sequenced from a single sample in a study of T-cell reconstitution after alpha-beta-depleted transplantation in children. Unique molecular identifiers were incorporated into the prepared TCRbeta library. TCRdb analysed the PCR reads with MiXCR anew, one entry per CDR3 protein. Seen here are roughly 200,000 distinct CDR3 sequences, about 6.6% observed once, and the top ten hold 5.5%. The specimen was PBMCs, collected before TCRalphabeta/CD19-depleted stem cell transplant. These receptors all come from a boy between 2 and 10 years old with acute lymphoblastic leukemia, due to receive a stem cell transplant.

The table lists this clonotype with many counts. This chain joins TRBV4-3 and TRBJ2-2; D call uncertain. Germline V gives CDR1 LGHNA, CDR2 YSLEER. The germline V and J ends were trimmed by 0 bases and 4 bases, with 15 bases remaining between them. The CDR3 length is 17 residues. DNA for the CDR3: TGCGCCAGCAGCCAAGATAACCCAGTGGGGATCACCGGGGAGCTGTTTTTT. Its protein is CASSQDNPVGITGELFF.

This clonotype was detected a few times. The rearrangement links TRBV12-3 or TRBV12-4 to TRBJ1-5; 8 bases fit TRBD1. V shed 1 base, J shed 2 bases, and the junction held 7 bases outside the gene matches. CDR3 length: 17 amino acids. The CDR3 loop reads CASSLGPDRGGNQPQHF. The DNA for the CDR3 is TGTGCCAGCAGTTTAGGACCCGACAGGGGAGGCAATCAGCCCCAGCATTTT.

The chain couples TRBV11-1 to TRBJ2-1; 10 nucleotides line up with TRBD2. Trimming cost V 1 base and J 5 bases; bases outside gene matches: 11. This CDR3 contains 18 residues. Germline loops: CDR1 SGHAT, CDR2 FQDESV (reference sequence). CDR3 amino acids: CASSLGSLAGELNNEQFF. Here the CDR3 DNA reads TGTGCCAGCAGCTTAGGGTCTCTAGCGGGGGAACTTAACAATGAGCAGTTCTTC.

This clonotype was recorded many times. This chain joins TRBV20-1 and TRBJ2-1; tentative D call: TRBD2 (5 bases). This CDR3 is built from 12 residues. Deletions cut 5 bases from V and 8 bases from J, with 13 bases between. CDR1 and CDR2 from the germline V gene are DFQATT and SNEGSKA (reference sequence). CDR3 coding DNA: TGCAGTGCTTATGGAGGTCTCGATGAGCAGTTCTTC. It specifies CSAYGGLDEQFF.

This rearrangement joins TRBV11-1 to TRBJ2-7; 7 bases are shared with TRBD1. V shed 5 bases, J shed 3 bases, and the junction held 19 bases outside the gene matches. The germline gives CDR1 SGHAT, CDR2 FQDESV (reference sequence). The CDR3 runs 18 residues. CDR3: CASSPRPRDSGQYYEQYF. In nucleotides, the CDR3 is TGTGCCAGCAGCCCCCGTCCCAGGGACAGTGGACAGTACTACGAGCAGTACTTC. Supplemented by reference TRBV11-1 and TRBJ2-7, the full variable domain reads EAEVAQSPRYKITEKSQAVAFWCDPISGHATLYWYRQILGQGPELLVQFQDESVVDDSQLPKDRFSAERLKGVDSTLKIQPAELGDSAMYLCASSPRPRDSGQYYEQYFGPGTRLTVT.

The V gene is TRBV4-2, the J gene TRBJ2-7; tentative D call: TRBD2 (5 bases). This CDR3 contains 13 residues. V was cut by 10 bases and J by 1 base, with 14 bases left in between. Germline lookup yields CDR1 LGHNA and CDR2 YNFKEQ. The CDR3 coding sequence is TGTGCCATGGGCCCCGGGATATCCTACGAGCAGTACTTC. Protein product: CAMGPGISYEQYF.

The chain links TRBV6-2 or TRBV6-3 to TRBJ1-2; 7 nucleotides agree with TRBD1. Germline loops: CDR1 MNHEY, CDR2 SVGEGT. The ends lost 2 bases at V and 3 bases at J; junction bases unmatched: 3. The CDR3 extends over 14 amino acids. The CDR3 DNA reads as TGTGCCAGCAGTTACAGGACAGGACACTATGGCTACACCTTC. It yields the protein CASSYRTGHYGYTF.

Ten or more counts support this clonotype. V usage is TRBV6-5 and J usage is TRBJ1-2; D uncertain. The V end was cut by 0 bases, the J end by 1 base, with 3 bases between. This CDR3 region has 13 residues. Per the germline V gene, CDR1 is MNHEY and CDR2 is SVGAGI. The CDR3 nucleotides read TGTGCCAGCAGTTACTCAAATAACTATGGCTACACCTTC. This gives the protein CASSYSNNYGYTF.

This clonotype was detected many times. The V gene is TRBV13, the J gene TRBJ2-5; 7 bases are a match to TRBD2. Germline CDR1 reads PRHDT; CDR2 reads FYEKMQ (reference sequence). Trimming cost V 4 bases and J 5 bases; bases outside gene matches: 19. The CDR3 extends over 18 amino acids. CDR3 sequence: CASSSRGLTGGALETQYF. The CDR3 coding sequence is TGTGCCAGCAGCTCCCGGGGGTTAACGGGGGGAGCCCTGGAGACCCAGTACTTC.

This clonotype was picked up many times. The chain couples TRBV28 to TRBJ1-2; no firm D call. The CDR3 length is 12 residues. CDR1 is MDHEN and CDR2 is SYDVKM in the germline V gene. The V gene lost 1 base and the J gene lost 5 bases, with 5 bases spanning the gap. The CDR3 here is CASSLFLYGYTF. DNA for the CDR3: TGTGCCAGCAGTTTATTTTTATATGGCTACACCTTC.

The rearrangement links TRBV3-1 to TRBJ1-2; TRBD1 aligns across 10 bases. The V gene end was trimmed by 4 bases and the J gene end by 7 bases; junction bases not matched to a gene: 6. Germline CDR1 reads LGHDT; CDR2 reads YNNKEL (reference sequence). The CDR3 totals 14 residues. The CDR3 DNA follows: TGTGCCAGCAGCCCGGGACAGGGGTCCGTTGGCTACACCTTC. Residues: CASSPGQGSVGYTF.

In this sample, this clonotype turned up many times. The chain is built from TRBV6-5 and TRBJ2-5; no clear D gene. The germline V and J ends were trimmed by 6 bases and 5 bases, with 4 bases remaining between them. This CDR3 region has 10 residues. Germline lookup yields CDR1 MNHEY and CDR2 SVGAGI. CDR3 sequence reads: CASRRETQYF. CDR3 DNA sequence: TGTGCCAGCAGGCGGGAGACCCAGTACTTC.

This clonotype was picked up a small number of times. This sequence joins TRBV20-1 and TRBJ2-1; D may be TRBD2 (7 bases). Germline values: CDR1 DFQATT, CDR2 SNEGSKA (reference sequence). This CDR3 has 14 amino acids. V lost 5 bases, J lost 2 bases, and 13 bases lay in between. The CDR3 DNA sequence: TGCAGTGCTCAAGGGGGGGTCCCCTACAATGAGCAGTTCTTC. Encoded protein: CSAQGGVPYNEQFF.

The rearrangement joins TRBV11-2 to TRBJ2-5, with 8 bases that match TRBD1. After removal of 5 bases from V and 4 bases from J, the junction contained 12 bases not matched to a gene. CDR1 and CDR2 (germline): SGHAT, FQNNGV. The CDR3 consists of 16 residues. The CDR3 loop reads CASSRPTGAGGETQYF. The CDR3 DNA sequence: TGTGCCAGCAGCCGACCGACAGGGGCTGGGGGAGAGACCCAGTACTTC.

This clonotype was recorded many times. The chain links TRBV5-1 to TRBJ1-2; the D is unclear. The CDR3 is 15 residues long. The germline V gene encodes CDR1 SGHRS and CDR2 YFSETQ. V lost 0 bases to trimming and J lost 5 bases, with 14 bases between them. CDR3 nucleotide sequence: TGCGCCAGCAGCTTGGCCCCCGGTCAACAATATGGCTACACCTTC. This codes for CASSLAPGQQYGYTF.

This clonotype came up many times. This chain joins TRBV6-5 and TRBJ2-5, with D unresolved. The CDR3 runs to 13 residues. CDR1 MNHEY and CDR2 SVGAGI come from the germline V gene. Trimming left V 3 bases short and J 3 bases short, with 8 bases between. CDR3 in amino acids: CASSYLGKETQYF. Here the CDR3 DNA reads TGTGCCAGCAGTTATCTTGGTAAAGAGACCCAGTACTTC.

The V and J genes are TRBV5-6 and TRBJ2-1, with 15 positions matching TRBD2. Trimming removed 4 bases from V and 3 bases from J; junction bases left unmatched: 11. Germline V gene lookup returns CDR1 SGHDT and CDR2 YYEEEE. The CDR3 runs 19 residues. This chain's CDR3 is CASSGPPGLAGGRYNEQFF. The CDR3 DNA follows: TGTGCCAGCAGCGGGCCTCCGGGACTAGCGGGGGGCCGCTACAATGAGCAGTTCTTC.

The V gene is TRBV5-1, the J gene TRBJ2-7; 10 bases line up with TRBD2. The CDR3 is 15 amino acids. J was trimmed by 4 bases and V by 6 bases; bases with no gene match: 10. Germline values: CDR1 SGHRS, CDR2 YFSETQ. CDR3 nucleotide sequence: TGCGCCAGCACCGATGCTAGCGGGGGTTTGTACGAGCAGTACTTC. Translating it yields CASTDASGGLYEQYF.

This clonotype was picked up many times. The CDR3 loop reads CASSQRRMNTEAFF. CDR3 DNA sequence: TGTGCCAGCAGCCAGAGAAGAATGAACACTGAAGCTTTCTTT. The chain couples TRBV28 to TRBJ1-1; D uncertain. Germline V gene data show CDR1 as MDHEN and CDR2 as SYDVKM. The CDR3 loop spans 14 amino acids. V lost 6 bases to trimming and J lost 0 bases, with 11 bases between them.

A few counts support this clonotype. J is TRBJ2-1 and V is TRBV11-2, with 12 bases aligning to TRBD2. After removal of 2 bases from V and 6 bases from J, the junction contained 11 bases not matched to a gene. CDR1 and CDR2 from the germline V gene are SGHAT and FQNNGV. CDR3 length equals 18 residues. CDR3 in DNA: TGTGCCAGCAGCTTATTTTGGTCGAGGACTAGCGGGATCAATGAGCAGTTCTTC. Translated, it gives CASSLFWSRTSGINEQFF.

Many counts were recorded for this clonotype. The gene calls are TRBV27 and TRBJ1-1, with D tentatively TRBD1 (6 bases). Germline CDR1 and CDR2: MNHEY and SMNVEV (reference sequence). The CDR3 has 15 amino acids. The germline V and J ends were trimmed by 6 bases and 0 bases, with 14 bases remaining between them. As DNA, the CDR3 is TGTGCCAGCAGGCTCCTTCAGGGGCTGAACACTGAAGCTTTCTTT. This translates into CASRLLQGLNTEAFF.

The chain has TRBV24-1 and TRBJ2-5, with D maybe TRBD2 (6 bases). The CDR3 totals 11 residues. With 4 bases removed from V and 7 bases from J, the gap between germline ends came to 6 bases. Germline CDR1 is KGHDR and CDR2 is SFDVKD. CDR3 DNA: TGTGCCACCAGTGAGGGGGGGACCCAGTACTTC. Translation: CATSEGGTQYF.

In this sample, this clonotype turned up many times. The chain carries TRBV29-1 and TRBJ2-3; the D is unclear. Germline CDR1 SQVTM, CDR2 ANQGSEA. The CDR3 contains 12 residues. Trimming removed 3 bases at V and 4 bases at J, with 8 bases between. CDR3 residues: CSVDGPADTQYF. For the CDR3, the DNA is TGCAGCGTTGATGGGCCGGCAGATACGCAGTATTTT.

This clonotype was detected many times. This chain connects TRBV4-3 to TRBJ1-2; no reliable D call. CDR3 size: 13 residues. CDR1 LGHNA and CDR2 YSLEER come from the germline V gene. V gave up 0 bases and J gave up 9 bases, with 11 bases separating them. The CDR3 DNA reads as TGCGCCAGCAGCCAAGATACGGTTTCGCGCTACACCTTC. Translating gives CASSQDTVSRYTF.

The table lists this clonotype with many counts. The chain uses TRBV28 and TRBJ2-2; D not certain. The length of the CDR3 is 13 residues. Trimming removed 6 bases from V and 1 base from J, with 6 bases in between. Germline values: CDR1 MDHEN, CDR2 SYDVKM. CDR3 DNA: TGTGCCAGCAGCTCCCTGAACACCGGGGAGCTGTTTTTT. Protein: CASSSLNTGELFF.

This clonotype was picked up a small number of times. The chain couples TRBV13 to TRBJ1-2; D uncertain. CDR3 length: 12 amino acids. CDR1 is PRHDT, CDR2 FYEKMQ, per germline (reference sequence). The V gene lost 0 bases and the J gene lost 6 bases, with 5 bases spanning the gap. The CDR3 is CASSLGGNGYTF. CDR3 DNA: TGTGCCAGCAGCTTAGGGGGCAATGGCTACACCTTC.

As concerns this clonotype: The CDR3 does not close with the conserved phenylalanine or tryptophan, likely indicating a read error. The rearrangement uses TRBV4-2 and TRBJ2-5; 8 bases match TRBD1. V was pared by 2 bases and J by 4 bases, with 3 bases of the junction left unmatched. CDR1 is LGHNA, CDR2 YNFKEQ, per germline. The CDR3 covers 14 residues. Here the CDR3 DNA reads TGTGCCAGCAGCCAACTAGGACAGGGAGAGACCCAGTACATC. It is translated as CASSQLGQGETQYI.

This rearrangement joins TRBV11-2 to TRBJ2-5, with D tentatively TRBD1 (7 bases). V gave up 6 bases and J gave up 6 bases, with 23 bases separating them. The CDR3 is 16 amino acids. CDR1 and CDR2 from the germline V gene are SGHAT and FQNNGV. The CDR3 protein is CASRTGRRDSKKTQYF. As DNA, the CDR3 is TGTGCCAGCAGAACGGGGAGGCGGGACAGCAAGAAGACCCAGTACTTC.

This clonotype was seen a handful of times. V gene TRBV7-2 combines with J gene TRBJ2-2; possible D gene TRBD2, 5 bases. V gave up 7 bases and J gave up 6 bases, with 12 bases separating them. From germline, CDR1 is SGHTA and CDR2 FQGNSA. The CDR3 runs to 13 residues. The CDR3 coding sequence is TGTGCCAGCACCATAGGAGGTCCCGGGGAGCTGTTTTTT. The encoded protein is CASTIGGPGELFF.

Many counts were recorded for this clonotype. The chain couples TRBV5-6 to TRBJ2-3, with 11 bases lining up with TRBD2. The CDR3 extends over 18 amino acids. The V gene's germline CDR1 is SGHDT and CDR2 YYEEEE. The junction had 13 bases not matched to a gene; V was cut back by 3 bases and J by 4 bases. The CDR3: CASSSIAGGRDFADTQYF. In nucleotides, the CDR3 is TGTGCCAGCAGCTCCATAGCGGGGGGGCGGGATTTCGCAGATACGCAGTATTTT. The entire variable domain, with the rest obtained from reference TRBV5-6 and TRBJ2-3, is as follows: DAGVTQSPTHLIKTRGQQVTLRCSPKSGHDTVSWYQQALGQGPQFIFQYYEEEERQRGNFPDRFSGHQFPNYSSELNVNALLLGDSALYLCASSSIAGGRDFADTQYFGPGTRLTVL.